This TCR beta chain was identified during a study of metastatic and nonmetastatic thyroid tumors. This CDR3 contains 16 residues. Per the germline V gene, CDR1 is MGHRA and CDR2 is YSYEKL. The ends were cut back, 3 bases at V and 8 bases at J, with 19 bases in the middle. A few counts support this clone. This may arise from a read error, as a much more abundant clone is one base away. TCRdb reassembled clones from the PCR reads with MiXCR. Here the sample spans roughly 15,000 clones, approximately 23% being singletons. Patients were all untreated before their thyroid surgery. The sequencing sample was made of adjacent normal tissue. The origin of this receptor is a female donor with papillary thyroid cancer or a benign thyroid nodule (not recorded which). Some clones in this sample may be carry-over from other donors' samples. The chain carries TRBV4-1 and TRBJ1-4; the D gene is possibly TRBD1 (5 bases). The CDR3 sequence is CASSHGGSGVGEKLFF. The CDR3 nucleotides are TGCGCCAGCAGCCATGGGGGGTCTGGGGTTGGCGAAAAACTGTTTTTT.